This TCR beta chain was documented in a study of T cell responses to AZD1222 COVID-19 vaccine. Using immunoSEQ multiplex PCR, the repertoire was profiled, and TCRdb retains in-frame clones only, with some absent. The sample lists about 180,000 clones, 70% to 90% occurring once. Worth noting for this clone: Its antigen is not identified.

The CDR3 length is 13 residues. The germline V gene encodes CDR1 LNHDA and CDR2 SQIVND (reference sequence). V shed 9 bases and J shed 3 bases, with 14 bases lying between them. Study results and caveats: Nearly half of spike-specific TCRs reportedly target unmutated variant regions.

The chain employs TRBV19 and TRBJ2-5, with D hard to call. The specimen was peripheral blood, collected 28 days after the second AZD1222 dose. The receptor was derived from an adult who received the AZD1222 COVID-19 vaccine. This CDR3 reads CASRKGVKETQYF. The CDR3 nucleotides read TGTGCCAGCAGGAAGGGCGTAAAAGAGACCCAGTACTTC.